This T cell receptor (beta chain) was profiled in a study of identical twins. Findings of the study overall: Out-of-frame alpha sequences shared by twins were enriched for low generation probability.

Germline CDR1 reads SGHVS; CDR2 reads FNYEAQ. There are 15 residues in the CDR3. Trimming removed 3 bases from V and 6 bases from J, with 18 bases in between. A single record per CDR3 protein comes from TCRdb applying MiXCR to the 5' RACE reads. Among over 550,000 distinct CDR3 sequences listed, about 7.6% were seen once. This clonotype was found a few times. Its antigen is unidentified. The same sample was also studied in work on yellow fever vaccine responses in identical twins.

The sample was PBMCs. The TCR comes from a young woman in good health. The chain uses TRBV7-6 and TRBJ2-7, with D unresolved. The CDR3 DNA reads TGTGCCAGCAGCTTCCCTAAAATGGGTTCCCTCGAGCAGTACTTC. It encodes CASSFPKMGSLEQYF.